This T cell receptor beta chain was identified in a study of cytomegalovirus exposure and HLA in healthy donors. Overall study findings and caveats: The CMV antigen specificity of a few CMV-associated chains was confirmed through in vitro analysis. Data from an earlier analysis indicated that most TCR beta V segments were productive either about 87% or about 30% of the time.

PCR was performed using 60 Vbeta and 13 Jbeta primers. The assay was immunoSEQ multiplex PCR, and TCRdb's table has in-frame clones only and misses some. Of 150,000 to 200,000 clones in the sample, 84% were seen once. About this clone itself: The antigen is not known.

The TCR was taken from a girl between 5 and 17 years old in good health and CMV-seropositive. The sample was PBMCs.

DNA of the CDR3: TGTGCCAGTAGGACGCTGGACAAGAACACTGAAGCTTTCTTT. Amino acid sequence: CASRTLDKNTEAFF. The V call is TRBV19, the J call TRBJ1-1, with D perhaps TRBD1 (5 bases). Trimming shortened V by 6 bases and J by 1 base, and 12 bases separated the two germline ends. CDR1 is LNHDA, CDR2 SQIVND, per germline (reference sequence). The CDR3 contains 14 residues.